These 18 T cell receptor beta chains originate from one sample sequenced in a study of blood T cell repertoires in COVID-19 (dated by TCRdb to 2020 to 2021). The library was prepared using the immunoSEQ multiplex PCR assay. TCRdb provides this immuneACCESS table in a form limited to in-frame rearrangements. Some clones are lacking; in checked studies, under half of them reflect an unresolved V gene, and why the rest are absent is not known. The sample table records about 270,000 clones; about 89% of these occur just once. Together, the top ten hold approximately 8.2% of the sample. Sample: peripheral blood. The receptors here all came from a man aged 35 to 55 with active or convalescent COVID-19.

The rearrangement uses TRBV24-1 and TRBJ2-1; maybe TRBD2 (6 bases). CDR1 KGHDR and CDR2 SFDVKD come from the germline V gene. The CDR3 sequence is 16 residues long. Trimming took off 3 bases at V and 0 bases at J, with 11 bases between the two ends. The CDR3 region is CATSDRDSSSYNEQFF. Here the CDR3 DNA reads TGTGCCACCAGTGATAGGGACTCCAGCTCCTACAATGAGCAGTTCTTC.

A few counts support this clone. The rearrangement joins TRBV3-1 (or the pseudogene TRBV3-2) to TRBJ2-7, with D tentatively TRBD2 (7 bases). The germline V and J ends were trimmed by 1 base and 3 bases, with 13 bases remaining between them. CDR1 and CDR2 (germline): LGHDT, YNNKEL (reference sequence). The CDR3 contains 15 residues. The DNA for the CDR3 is TGTGCCAGCAGCCAAGGCGGGGGCCCTATCTACGAGCAGTACTTC. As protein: CASSQGGGPIYEQYF.

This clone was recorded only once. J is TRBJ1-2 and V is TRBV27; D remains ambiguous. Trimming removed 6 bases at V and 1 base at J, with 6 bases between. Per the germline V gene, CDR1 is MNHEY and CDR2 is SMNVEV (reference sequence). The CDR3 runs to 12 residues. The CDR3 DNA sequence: TGTGCCAGCAGGGGCAGTAACTATGGCTACACCTTC. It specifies CASRGSNYGYTF.

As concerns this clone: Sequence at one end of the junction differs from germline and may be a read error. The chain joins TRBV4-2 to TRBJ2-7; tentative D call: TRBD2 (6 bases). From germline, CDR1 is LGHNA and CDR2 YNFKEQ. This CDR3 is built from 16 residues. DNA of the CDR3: TGTGCCAGCGGCCAAGCTTCCCAGGACTACACTATCGAGCAGTACTTC. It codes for CASGQASQDYTIEQYF.

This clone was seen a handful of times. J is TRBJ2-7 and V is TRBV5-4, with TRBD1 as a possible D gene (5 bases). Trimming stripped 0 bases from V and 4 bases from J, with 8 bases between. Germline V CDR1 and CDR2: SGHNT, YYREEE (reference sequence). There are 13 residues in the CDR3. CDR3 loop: CASSLGQQYEQYF. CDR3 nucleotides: TGTGCCAGCAGCTTGGGACAGCAATACGAGCAGTACTTC. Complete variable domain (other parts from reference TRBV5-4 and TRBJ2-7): ETGVTQSPTHLIKTRGQQVTLRCSSQSGHNTVSWYQQALGQGPQFIFQYYREEENGRGNFPPRFSGLQFPNYSSELNVNALELDDSALYLCASSLGQQYEQYFGPGTRLTVT.

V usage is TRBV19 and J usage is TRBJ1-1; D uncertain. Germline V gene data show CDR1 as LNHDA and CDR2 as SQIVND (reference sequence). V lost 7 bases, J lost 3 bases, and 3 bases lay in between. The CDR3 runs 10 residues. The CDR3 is CASIDTEAFF. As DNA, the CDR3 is TGTGCCAGTATCGACACTGAAGCTTTCTTT. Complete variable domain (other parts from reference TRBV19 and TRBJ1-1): DGGITQSPKYLFRKEGQNVTLSCEQNLNHDAMYWYRQDPGQGLRLIYYSQIVNDFQKGDIAEGYSVSREKKESFPLTVTSAQKNPTAFYLCASIDTEAFFGQGTRLTVV.

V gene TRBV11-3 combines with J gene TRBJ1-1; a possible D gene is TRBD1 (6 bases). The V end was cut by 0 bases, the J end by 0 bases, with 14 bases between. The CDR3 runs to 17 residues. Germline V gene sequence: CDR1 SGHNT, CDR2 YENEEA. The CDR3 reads CASSLEQATGLNTEAFF. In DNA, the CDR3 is TGTGCCAGCAGCTTAGAACAGGCTACAGGGTTGAACACTGAAGCTTTCTTT.

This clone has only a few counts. Here the CDR3 DNA reads TGCGCCAGCAGCCAAGAGCGGTTGGGACAGGGGATCTTCGATAATTCACCCCTCCACTTT. It encodes CASSQERLGQGIFDNSPLHF. The rearrangement joins TRBV4-1 to TRBJ1-6; 10 bases align to TRBD1. V lost 0 bases to trimming and J lost 5 bases; unmatched junction nucleotides: 13. The CDR3 contains 20 residues. Per the germline V gene, CDR1 is MGHRA and CDR2 is YSYEKL.

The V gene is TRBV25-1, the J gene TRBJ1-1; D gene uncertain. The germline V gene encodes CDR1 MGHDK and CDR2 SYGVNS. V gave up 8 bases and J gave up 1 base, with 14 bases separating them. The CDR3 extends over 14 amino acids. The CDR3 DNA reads TGTGCCAGCTCCCGATATGGGCCGAACACTGAAGCTTTCTTT. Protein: CASSRYGPNTEAFF.

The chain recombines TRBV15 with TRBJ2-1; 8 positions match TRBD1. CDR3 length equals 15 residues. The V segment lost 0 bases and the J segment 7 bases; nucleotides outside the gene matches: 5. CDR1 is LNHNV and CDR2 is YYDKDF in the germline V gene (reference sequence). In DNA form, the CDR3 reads TGTGCCACCAGCAGAGATTGGACAGGGCCGAATGAGCAGTTCTTC. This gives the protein CATSRDWTGPNEQFF. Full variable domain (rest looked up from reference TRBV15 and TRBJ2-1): DAMVIQNPRYQVTQFGKPVTLSCSQTLNHNVMYWYQQKSSQAPKLLFHYYDKDFNNEADTPDNFQSRRPNTSFCFLDIRSPGLGDTAMYLCATSRDWTGPNEQFFGPGTRLTVL.

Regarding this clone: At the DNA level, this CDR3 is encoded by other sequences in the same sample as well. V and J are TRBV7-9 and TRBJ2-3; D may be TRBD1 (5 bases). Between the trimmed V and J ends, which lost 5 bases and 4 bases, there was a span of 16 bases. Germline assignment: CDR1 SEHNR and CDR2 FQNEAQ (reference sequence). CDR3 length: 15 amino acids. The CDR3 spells CASSPGQGLADTQYF. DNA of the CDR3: TGTGCCAGCAGCCCCGGTCAGGGCCTGGCAGATACGCAGTATTTT.

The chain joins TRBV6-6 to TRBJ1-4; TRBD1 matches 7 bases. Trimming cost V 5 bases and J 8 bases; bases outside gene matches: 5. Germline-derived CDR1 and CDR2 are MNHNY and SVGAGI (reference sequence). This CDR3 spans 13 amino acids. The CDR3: CASSKTGREKLFF. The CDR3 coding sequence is TGTGCCAGCAGTAAGACAGGGAGGGAAAAACTGTTTTTT.

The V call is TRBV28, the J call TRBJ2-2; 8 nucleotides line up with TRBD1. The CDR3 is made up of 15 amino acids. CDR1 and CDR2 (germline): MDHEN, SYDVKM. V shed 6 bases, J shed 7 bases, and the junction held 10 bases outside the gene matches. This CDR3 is CASRSPGGAVGELFF. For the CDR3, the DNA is TGTGCCAGCAGGTCCCCAGGGGGCGCCGTCGGGGAGCTGTTTTTT.

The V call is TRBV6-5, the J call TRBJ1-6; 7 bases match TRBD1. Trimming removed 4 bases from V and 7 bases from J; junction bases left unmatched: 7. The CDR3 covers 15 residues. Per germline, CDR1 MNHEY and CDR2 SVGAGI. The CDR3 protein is CASSLGGAGNSPLHF. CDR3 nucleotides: TGTGCCAGCAGTTTAGGGGGCGCGGGGAATTCACCCCTCCACTTT.

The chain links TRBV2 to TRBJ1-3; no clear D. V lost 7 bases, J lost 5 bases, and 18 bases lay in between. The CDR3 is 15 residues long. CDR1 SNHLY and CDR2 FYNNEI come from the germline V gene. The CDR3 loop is CASTGGGRLRNTIYF. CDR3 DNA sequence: TGTGCCAGCACCGGAGGAGGCAGACTCAGAAACACCATATATTTT.

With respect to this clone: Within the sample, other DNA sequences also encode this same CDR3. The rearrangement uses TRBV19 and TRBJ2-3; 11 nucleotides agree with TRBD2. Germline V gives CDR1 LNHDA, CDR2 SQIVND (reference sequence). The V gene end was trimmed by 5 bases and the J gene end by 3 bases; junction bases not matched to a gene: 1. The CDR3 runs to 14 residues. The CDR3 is CASSLAGGTDTQYF. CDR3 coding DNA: TGTGCCAGTAGTCTAGCGGGAGGTACAGATACGCAGTATTTT.

The CDR3 loop reads CASRLTRASSYNSPLHF. CDR3 nucleotide sequence: TGTGCCAGCCGACTAACTCGCGCGAGCTCCTATAATTCACCCCTCCACTTT. This chain joins TRBV6-4 and TRBJ1-6; D remains ambiguous. The ends were cut back, 8 bases at V and 0 bases at J, with 17 bases in the middle. Per the germline V gene, CDR1 is MRHNA and CDR2 is SNTAGT. The CDR3 is 17 residues long.

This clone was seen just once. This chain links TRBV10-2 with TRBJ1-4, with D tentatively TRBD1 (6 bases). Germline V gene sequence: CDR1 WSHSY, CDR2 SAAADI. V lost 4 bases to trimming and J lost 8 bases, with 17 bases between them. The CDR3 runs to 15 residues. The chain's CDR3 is CASSAPGTSSEKLFF. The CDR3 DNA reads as TGCGCCAGCAGTGCCCCCGGGACAAGTAGCGAAAAACTGTTTTTT.